This T cell receptor beta chain was identified in a study of control samples from healthy donors and cancer patients. Sequenced by immunoSEQ multiplex PCR; TCRdb stores in-frame clones only, minus some. The sample lists about 120,000 clones, approximately 87% seen once, with approximately 3.7% in the top ten. This CDR3 has 13 residues. V lost 5 bases, J lost 8 bases, and 13 bases lay in between. Sample: PBMCs. The chain joins TRBV12-3 or TRBV12-4 to TRBJ2-1; no clear D. The sequence was collected from a woman aged 55-70 years with lung cancer. In DNA, the CDR3 is TGTGCCAGCAGTCCGGTTGGGTGGCATGAGCAGTTCTTC. Translation: CASSPVGWHEQFF.